This TCR beta chain was found in a study of response to subunit inactivated influenza vaccine. Findings and limits, study-wide: T cells newly recruited by each seasonal influenza vaccination are few, the authors suggested.

Worth noting for this clonotype: Its antigen is unknown.

V dropped 4 bases and J dropped 0 bases, with 10 bases sitting between them. The germline CDR1 and CDR2 sequences are SGHTA and FQGNSA. The CDR3 is 15 amino acids. TCRdb ran MiXCR on the RT-PCR reads and lists one entry per CDR3 protein. The sample records around 850,000 distinct CDR3 sequences, 15% to 20% being singletons. This clonotype was sampled from a man in his forties or fifties who received an inactivated influenza vaccine. The sample was PBMCs from blood, taken roughly 5 days after vaccination. The chain combines TRBV7-2 with TRBJ2-1, with D possibly being TRBD2 (5 bases). This CDR3 reads CASSWTWSSYNEQFF. The CDR3 region has the DNA TGTGCCAGCAGCTGGACTTGGAGCTCCTACAATGAGCAGTTCTTC.